Listed below are T cell receptor beta chains from one sample, sequenced in a study of human T cells and chemical hapten exposure. In TCRdb, the 5' RACE reads were re-called with MiXCR into one record per CDR3 protein. The table lists fewer than 150,000 distinct CDR3 sequences, around a fifth of them singletons, with around 3% in the top ten. These receptors came from a human donor in good health. CDR3s include the opening cysteine and the closing phenylalanine or tryptophan. Fields, in order: clone size, D gene, V gene, J gene, CDR3 DNA, CDR3 protein. A D gene is named only where the DNA matches it firmly. Only part of the rows carry a size: once, few, many, or a class if the clone is expanded.

clone_size: NA
d_call: NA
v_call: TRBV4-1
j_call: TRBJ2-3
cdr3_nt: TGCGCCAGCAGCCACCCATTGCGAGCGGGCCCTCAATATTTT
cdr3_aa: CASSHPLRAGPQYF

clone_size: NA
d_call: TRBD1
v_call: TRBV28
j_call: TRBJ2-2
cdr3_nt: TGTGCCAGCAGTTCGCCGGGACAGGGGGCGAACACCGGGGAGCTGTTTTTT
cdr3_aa: CASSSPGQGANTGELFF

clone_size: many
d_call: TRBD2
v_call: TRBV29-1
j_call: TRBJ2-5
cdr3_nt: TGCAGCGTCCTAAGGCTAGCGGGACTAGAGACCCAGTACTTC
cdr3_aa: CSVLRLAGLETQYF

clone_size: few
d_call: NA
v_call: TRBV6-1
j_call: TRBJ1-5
cdr3_nt: TGTGCCAGCAGTACCCCAGGTTTGAGGCCCCAGCATTTT
cdr3_aa: CASSTPGLRPQHF

clone_size: NA
d_call: NA
v_call: TRBV27
j_call: TRBJ2-3
cdr3_nt: TGTGCCAGCAGTTTGAGTAGGGGCAGTATGCAGTATTTT
cdr3_aa: CASSLSRGSMQYF

clone_size: few
d_call: NA
v_call: TRBV20-1
j_call: TRBJ2-5
cdr3_nt: TGCAGTGCTCCGGGACGTTCGATGATGACGGAGACCCAGTACTTC
cdr3_aa: CSAPGRSMMTETQYF

clone_size: NA
d_call: TRBD2
v_call: TRBV5-5
j_call: TRBJ2-3
cdr3_nt: TGTGCCAGCAGCTTTTGGGGGGGGACAGATACGCAGTATTTT
cdr3_aa: CASSFWGGTDTQYF

clone_size: NA
d_call: NA
v_call: TRBV2
j_call: TRBJ2-3
cdr3_nt: TGTGCCAGCAGTGTACGTAGGGATACGCAGTATTTT
cdr3_aa: CASSVRRDTQYF

clone_size: few
d_call: TRBD1
v_call: TRBV28
j_call: TRBJ1-2
cdr3_nt: TGTGCCAGCTTTCCTCCGGGACAGGGGAACGATGGCTACACCTTC
cdr3_aa: CASFPPGQGNDGYTF

clone_size: NA
d_call: NA
v_call: TRBV11-2
j_call: TRBJ1-2
cdr3_nt: TGTGCCAGCAGCTTAGGGGACTATGGCTACACCTTC
cdr3_aa: CASSLGDYGYTF

clone_size: many
d_call: TRBD2
v_call: TRBV11-1
j_call: TRBJ2-3
cdr3_nt: TGTGCCAGCACCAACCCGGCGGCGGGAGACCAGGATACGCAGTATTTT
cdr3_aa: CASTNPAAGDQDTQYF

clone_size: few
d_call: TRBD2
v_call: TRBV3-1
j_call: TRBJ2-3
cdr3_nt: TGTGCCAGCAGCTCCGGGACTAGGAAGGTCATCGTTACAGATACGCAGTATTTT
cdr3_aa: CASSSGTRKVIVTDTQYF

clone_size: NA
d_call: NA
v_call: TRBV29-1
j_call: TRBJ2-7
cdr3_nt: TGCAGCGCGGGGGCGGAGGCCTACGAGCAGTACTTC
cdr3_aa: CSAGAEAYEQYF

clone_size: NA
d_call: TRBD2
v_call: TRBV11-2
j_call: TRBJ2-1
cdr3_nt: TGTGCCAGCCCAGTTAGCGGGTCCATTCTCCATGAGCAGTTCTTC
cdr3_aa: CASPVSGSILHEQFF

clone_size: many
d_call: TRBD2
v_call: TRBV7-2
j_call: TRBJ2-3
cdr3_nt: TGTGCCAGCAGCTCCCGACTAGCGGGAGGGCCCAACACAGATACGCAGTATTTT
cdr3_aa: CASSSRLAGGPNTDTQYF

clone_size: NA
d_call: TRBD2
v_call: TRBV7-9
j_call: TRBJ2-7
cdr3_nt: TGTGCCAGCAGCTTACTAGCGGGATTAACTTACGAGCAGTACTTC
cdr3_aa: CASSLLAGLTYEQYF

clone_size: NA
d_call: NA
v_call: TRBV30
j_call: TRBJ1-2
cdr3_nt: TGTGCCTGGAAATTTCGGAGGGACTATGGCTACACCTTC
cdr3_aa: CAWKFRRDYGYTF

clone_size: few
d_call: NA
v_call: TRBV28
j_call: TRBJ2-7
cdr3_nt: TGTGCCAGCAGCCTGTTATTGGGGGGAGCCCCCTACGAGCAGTACTTC
cdr3_aa: CASSLLLGGAPYEQYF

clone_size: NA
d_call: NA
v_call: TRBV4-1
j_call: TRBJ2-3
cdr3_nt: TGCGCCAGCAGACGGACGCCGAGCAGTAGCACAGATACGCAGTATTTT
cdr3_aa: CASRRTPSSSTDTQYF

clone_size: NA
d_call: NA
v_call: TRBV5-1
j_call: TRBJ1-4
cdr3_nt: TGCGCCAGCAGCCAAGGGTCGACTAATGAAAAACTGTTTTTT
cdr3_aa: CASSQGSTNEKLFF

clone_size: many
d_call: NA
v_call: TRBV28
j_call: TRBJ1-4
cdr3_nt: TGTGCCATCTTCGGGGGGGCAACTAATGAAAAACTGTTTTTT
cdr3_aa: CAIFGGATNEKLFF

clone_size: few
d_call: TRBD1
v_call: TRBV28
j_call: TRBJ2-7
cdr3_nt: TGTGCCAGCAGGCGGACAGGGGTTTCACACGAGCAGTACTTC
cdr3_aa: CASRRTGVSHEQYF

clone_size: few
d_call: NA
v_call: TRBV27
j_call: TRBJ2-7
cdr3_nt: TGTGCCAGCAGACCGGGACGGTACTACGAGCAGTACTTC
cdr3_aa: CASRPGRYYEQYF

clone_size: NA
d_call: TRBD1
v_call: TRBV5-1
j_call: TRBJ1-2
cdr3_nt: TGCGCCAGCAGCTTGGGAGGGGGCGCTGACGGCTACACCTTC
cdr3_aa: CASSLGGGADGYTF

clone_size: NA
d_call: NA
v_call: TRBV9
j_call: TRBJ2-3
cdr3_nt: TGTGCCAGCAGCTTTTCGGCTAACACAGATACGCAGTATTTT
cdr3_aa: CASSFSANTDTQYF

clone_size: few
d_call: NA
v_call: TRBV3-1
j_call: TRBJ2-1
cdr3_nt: TGTGCCAGCAGCCACCTCACAGGGTCCAATGAGCAGTTCTTC
cdr3_aa: CASSHLTGSNEQFF

clone_size: NA
d_call: NA
v_call: TRBV4-1
j_call: TRBJ1-1
cdr3_nt: TGCGCCAGCAGGTCGAGGCAACCGTCGGGCACTGAAGCTTTCTTT
cdr3_aa: CASRSRQPSGTEAFF

clone_size: NA
d_call: NA
v_call: TRBV29-1
j_call: TRBJ2-5
cdr3_nt: TGCAGCGTTGAAGTGGGGTTCCAAGAGACCCAGTACTTC
cdr3_aa: CSVEVGFQETQYF

clone_size: NA
d_call: TRBD2
v_call: TRBV28
j_call: TRBJ2-7
cdr3_nt: TGTGCCAGCATCGGGGGGAGCAAGCTAACCTACGAGCAGTACTTC
cdr3_aa: CASIGGSKLTYEQYF

clone_size: NA
d_call: NA
v_call: TRBV9
j_call: TRBJ2-3
cdr3_nt: TGTGCCAGCAGCGCAGGGGTAGATACGCAGTATTTT
cdr3_aa: CASSAGVDTQYF

clone_size: NA
d_call: TRBD2
v_call: TRBV4-1
j_call: TRBJ2-1
cdr3_nt: TGCGCCAGCAGCCAAGGGCCCCACGCTAGCGGGAAGGATGAGCAGTTCTTC
cdr3_aa: CASSQGPHASGKDEQFF

clone_size: NA
d_call: NA
v_call: TRBV18
j_call: TRBJ2-3
cdr3_nt: TGTGCCAGCTCACCAGCTTTAGTCGGAGGGATCACAGATACGCAGTATTTT
cdr3_aa: CASSPALVGGITDTQYF

clone_size: NA
d_call: NA
v_call: TRBV9
j_call: TRBJ1-3
cdr3_nt: TGTGCCAGCAGCGATCGACAGAAGGAAAACACCATATATTTT
cdr3_aa: CASSDRQKENTIYF

clone_size: few
d_call: NA
v_call: TRBV7-8
j_call: TRBJ1-1
cdr3_nt: TGTGCCAGCAGCTTAAGCCCCGGGGACACTGAAGCTTTCTTT
cdr3_aa: CASSLSPGDTEAFF

clone_size: NA
d_call: TRBD1
v_call: TRBV12-3/TRBV12-4
j_call: TRBJ1-1
cdr3_nt: TGTGCCAGCAGTTTTAGAACAGGGGGGAACACTGAAGCTTTCTTT
cdr3_aa: CASSFRTGGNTEAFF

clone_size: NA
d_call: TRBD2
v_call: TRBV20-1
j_call: TRBJ2-7
cdr3_nt: TGCAGTGCAGTCACTAGCGCAACCTCCTACGAGCAGTACTTC
cdr3_aa: CSAVTSATSYEQYF

clone_size: few
d_call: TRBD1
v_call: TRBV27
j_call: TRBJ1-2
cdr3_nt: TGTGCCAGCAGTGGCTCCGGACAGGGGGGCGGCTACACCTTC
cdr3_aa: CASSGSGQGGGYTF

clone_size: few
d_call: NA
v_call: TRBV27
j_call: TRBJ2-1
cdr3_nt: TGTGCCAGCAGTTCCCAGGACAAATATTACAATGAGCAGTTCTTC
cdr3_aa: CASSSQDKYYNEQFF

clone_size: NA
d_call: NA
v_call: TRBV11-2
j_call: TRBJ2-7
cdr3_nt: TGTGCCAGCACCGTCATGACGTCCGAGCAGTACTTC
cdr3_aa: CASTVMTSEQYF

clone_size: few
d_call: TRBD1
v_call: TRBV14
j_call: TRBJ2-3
cdr3_nt: TGTGCCAGCAGCAAAACAGGGGGTCGCTTAGGCGGAAGCACAGATACGCAGTATTTT
cdr3_aa: CASSKTGGRLGGSTDTQYF

clone_size: NA
d_call: NA
v_call: TRBV11-2
j_call: TRBJ1-6
cdr3_nt: TGTGCCAGCAGCCCGATTGAGGGACCGGGGAATTCACCCCTCCACTTT
cdr3_aa: CASSPIEGPGNSPLHF

clone_size: NA
d_call: NA
v_call: TRBV11-2
j_call: TRBJ2-5
cdr3_nt: TGTGCCAGTGGACAGGATCGGGGGCAAGAGACCCAGTACTTC
cdr3_aa: CASGQDRGQETQYF

clone_size: NA
d_call: NA
v_call: TRBV10-1
j_call: TRBJ1-1
cdr3_nt: TGCGCCAGCAAGGCCCGGGCCGGGAACACTGAAGCTTTCTTT
cdr3_aa: CASKARAGNTEAFF

clone_size: many
d_call: NA
v_call: TRBV4-1
j_call: TRBJ1-1
cdr3_nt: TGCGCCAGCAGCCAAGATTGGAGGCCCGCTGAAGCTTTCTTT
cdr3_aa: CASSQDWRPAEAFF